The sequence of this T cell receptor (beta chain) was determined in a study of T cell responses to AZD1222 COVID-19 vaccine. This clone was observed a handful of times. This CDR3 has 15 residues. With 8 bases removed from V and 0 bases from J, the gap between germline ends came to 16 bases. Germline loops: CDR1 PRHDT, CDR2 FYEKMQ (reference sequence). TCRdb's copy holds only in-frame clones and misses some; the assay was immunoSEQ multiplex PCR. Of about 150,000 clones listed, approximately 90% are singletons. The sequence was obtained from an adult in good health. The rearrangement links TRBV13 to TRBJ1-1; D may be TRBD1 (5 bases). The sequencing used peripheral blood, collected on day 0 of AZD1222 vaccination. CDR3 residues: CASRQRGGLNTEAFF. The CDR3 DNA reads TGTGCCAGCCGGCAAAGGGGAGGGTTGAACACTGAAGCTTTCTTT.